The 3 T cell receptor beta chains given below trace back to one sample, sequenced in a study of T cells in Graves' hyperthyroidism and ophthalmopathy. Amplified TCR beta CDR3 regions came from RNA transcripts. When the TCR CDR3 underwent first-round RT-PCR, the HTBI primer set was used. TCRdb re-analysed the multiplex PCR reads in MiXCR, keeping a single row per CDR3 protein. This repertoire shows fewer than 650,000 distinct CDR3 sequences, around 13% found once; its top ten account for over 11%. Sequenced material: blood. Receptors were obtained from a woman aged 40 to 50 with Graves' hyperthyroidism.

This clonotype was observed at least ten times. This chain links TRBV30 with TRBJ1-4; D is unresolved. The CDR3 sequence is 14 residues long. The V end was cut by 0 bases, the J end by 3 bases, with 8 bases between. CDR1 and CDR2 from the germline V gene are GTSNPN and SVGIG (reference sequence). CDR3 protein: CAWSVGLANEKLFF. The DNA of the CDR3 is TGTGCCTGGAGTGTGGGCTTAGCTAATGAAAAACTGTTTTTT.

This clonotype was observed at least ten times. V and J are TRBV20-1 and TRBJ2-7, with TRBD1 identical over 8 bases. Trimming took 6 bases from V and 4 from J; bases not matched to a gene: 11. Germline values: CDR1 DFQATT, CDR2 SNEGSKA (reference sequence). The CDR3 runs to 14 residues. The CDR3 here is CSAPTGVGRYEQYF. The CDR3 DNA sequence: TGCAGTGCACCGACAGGGGTCGGGCGGTACGAGCAGTACTTC.

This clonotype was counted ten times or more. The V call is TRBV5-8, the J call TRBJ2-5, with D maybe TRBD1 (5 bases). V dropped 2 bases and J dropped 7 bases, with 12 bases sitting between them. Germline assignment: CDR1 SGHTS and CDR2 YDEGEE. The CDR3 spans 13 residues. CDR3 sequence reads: CASSFGQGGTQYF. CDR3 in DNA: TGTGCCAGCAGCTTCGGGCAGGGTGGGACCCAGTACTTC.